These 26 T cell receptor beta chains came from one sample sequenced in a study of blood T cell repertoires in COVID-19 (TCRdb year 2020). Libraries came from the immunoSEQ multiplex PCR assay. TCRdb took this table from immuneACCESS and kept in-frame rearrangements with V and J called. Such tables lack part of the clones; where checked against another copy, unresolved V genes explain under half of the gap, and the rest is unexplained. For this sample the table gives 150,000 to 200,000 clones, of which approximately 80% were detected only once. The leading ten clones occupy approximately 14% of the sample. Specimen: PBMCs or T cells enriched from blood (not recorded which). Every receptor here comes from a man between 60 and 70 years old who had been exposed to COVID-19.

The sample holds a few counts of this clone. The rearrangement links TRBV6-5 to TRBJ2-1, with 13 bases that match TRBD2. The trim removed 0 bases at V and 7 bases at J, leaving 3 bases unmatched. The CDR3 extends over 16 amino acids. In germline, CDR1 is MNHEY, CDR2 SVGAGI. CDR3 bases: TGTGCCAGCAGTTACTCGACGGGACTAGCGGGGAATGAGCAGTTCTTC. It codes for CASSYSTGLAGNEQFF.

V and J are TRBV6-6 and TRBJ1-3; weak D call: TRBD1 (5 bases). Germline CDR1 is MNHNY and CDR2 is SVGAGI (reference sequence). With 5 bases removed from V and 2 bases from J, the gap between germline ends came to 13 bases. The CDR3 runs 15 residues. Here the CDR3 reads CASSHWRGTGNTIYF. As DNA, the CDR3 is TGTGCCAGCAGTCACTGGCGGGGGACTGGAAACACCATATATTTT.

A few counts support this clone. This chain uses TRBV24-1 with TRBJ1-5, with a tentative D call TRBD1 (5 bases). This CDR3 has 14 amino acids. V lost 9 bases, J lost 5 bases, and 16 bases lay in between. Germline CDR1 KGHDR, CDR2 SFDVKD. CDR3 in DNA: TGTGCCACCGGGGCCGCAGGGATCCATCAGCCCCAGCATTTT. Translated: CATGAAGIHQPQHF.

The chain combines TRBV19 with TRBJ2-5; tentatively, D is TRBD2 (6 bases). V was clipped by 11 bases and J by 1 base, with 23 bases between them. Germline V gene data show CDR1 as LNHDA and CDR2 as SQIVND (reference sequence). The CDR3 runs 16 residues. CDR3 DNA: TGTGCCTGCGGTCGGGGCAGGACTACTCTCCAAGAGACCCAGTACTTC. This encodes CACGRGRTTLQETQYF.

J is TRBJ2-7 and V is TRBV9, with TRBD1 matching over 9 bases. V trimming: 4 bases; J trimming: 2 bases; junction bases outside the gene matches: 10. Germline loops: CDR1 SGDLS, CDR2 YYNGEE. The CDR3 has 16 residues. The CDR3 protein is CASSTRLTGGTYEQYF. The CDR3 nucleotides are TGTGCCAGCAGCACCCGTTTGACAGGGGGGACCTACGAGCAGTACTTC. The full variable domain, with the rest looked up from reference TRBV9 and TRBJ2-7, is DSGVTQTPKHLITATGQRVTLRCSPRSGDLSVYWYQQSLDQGLQFLIQYYNGEERAKGNILERFSAQQFPDLHSELNLSSLELGDSALYFCASSTRLTGGTYEQYFGPGTRLTVT.

The genes are TRBV6-5 and TRBJ2-7, with 13 nucleotides matching TRBD2. V was pared by 10 bases and J by 5 bases, with 11 bases of the junction left unmatched. The CDR3 is 15 amino acids. Germline CDR1 MNHEY, CDR2 SVGAGI. The CDR3 DNA reads TGTGCCAACGGACTAGCGGGAGTTGGGGTGGACGAGCAGTACTTC. Translation: CANGLAGVGVDEQYF.

The V and J genes are TRBV3-1 (or the pseudogene TRBV3-2) and TRBJ2-5, with 9 positions matching TRBD1. V was pared by 5 bases and J by 4 bases, with 2 bases of the junction left unmatched. The CDR3 length is 13 residues. Germline V gene data show CDR1 as LGHDT and CDR2 as YNNKEL (reference sequence). In nucleotides, the CDR3 is TGTGCCAGCAGCTGGACAGGGGTAGAGACCCAGTACTTC. It translates to CASSWTGVETQYF.

This chain links TRBV5-1 with TRBJ1-4, with 11 bases aligning to TRBD1. The CDR3 runs to 16 residues. V shed 2 bases and J 8 bases; nucleotides not matched to a gene: 8. Germline V lookup: CDR1 SGHRS, CDR2 YFSETQ. CDR3 protein: CASSLTPGTGGEKLFF. The CDR3, as DNA: TGCGCCAGCAGCTTAACGCCTGGGACAGGGGGGGAAAAACTGTTTTTT.

This clone came up a few times. The V and J genes are TRBV5-1 and TRBJ2-3; 10 positions agree with TRBD2. The CDR3 loop spans 15 amino acids. Trimming took 1 base from V and 4 from J; bases not matched to a gene: 3. CDR1 and CDR2 from the germline V gene are SGHRS and YFSETQ. The CDR3 DNA is TGCGCCAGCAGCTTGAGCGGGAGGGCCCCAGATACGCAGTATTTT. Its translation is CASSLSGRAPDTQYF.

V usage is TRBV30 and J usage is TRBJ1-3; 8 bases map to TRBD1. The V gene's germline CDR1 is GTSNPN and CDR2 SVGIG (reference sequence). V lost 2 bases and J lost 0; bases outside the gene matches: 3. CDR3 length: 15 amino acids. DNA of the CDR3: TGTGCCTGGAGTCGGGACAGGAGCTCTGGAAACACCATATATTTT. Its protein is CAWSRDRSSGNTIYF.

This CDR3 reads CAWSLDRGSPLHF. The CDR3 region has the DNA TGTGCCTGGAGTCTGGACAGGGGTTCACCCCTCCACTTT. The chain joins TRBV30 to TRBJ1-6; 9 bases map to TRBD1. V was clipped by 2 bases and J by 9 bases; unmatched bases: 2. This CDR3 contains 13 residues. Germline loops: CDR1 GTSNPN, CDR2 SVGIG (reference sequence). Complete variable domain (other parts from reference TRBV30 and TRBJ1-6): SQTIHQWPATLVQPVGSPLSLECTVEGTSNPNLYWYRQAAGRGLQLLFYSVGIGQISSEVPQNLSASRPQDRQFILSSKKLLLSDSGFYLCAWSLDRGSPLHFGNGTRLTVT.

The sample holds one count of this clone. The chain joins TRBV2 to TRBJ2-5, with 14 positions matching TRBD2. V gave up 4 bases and J gave up 5 bases; unmatched junction bases: 12. The CDR3 is made up of 18 amino acids. Germline CDR1 SNHLY, CDR2 FYNNEI. The CDR3 loop reads CASSVGGLAGGAGETQYF. CDR3 nucleotide sequence: TGTGCCAGCAGTGTCGGAGGACTAGCGGGAGGTGCAGGGGAGACCCAGTACTTC.

Points on this clone: The same CDR3 can be traced to other DNA sequences in this sample. The V and J genes are TRBV4-3 and TRBJ1-1; D gene uncertain. Per the germline V gene, CDR1 is LGHNA and CDR2 is YSLEER. The CDR3 consists of 13 residues. Between the trimmed V and J ends, which lost 0 bases and 5 bases, there was a span of 7 bases. This CDR3 reads CASSQEPRTEAFF. The DNA of the CDR3 is TGCGCCAGCAGCCAAGAACCCCGGACTGAAGCTTTCTTT.

The rearrangement uses TRBV24-1 and TRBJ2-7; TRBD2 agrees at 13 bases. V was clipped by 3 bases and J by 5 bases; unmatched bases: 3. Germline-derived CDR1 and CDR2 are KGHDR and SFDVKD. The CDR3 consists of 15 residues. CDR3 nucleotide sequence: TGTGCCACCAGTGATCGGACTAGCGGGAGCAACGAGCAGTACTTC. Amino acid sequence: CATSDRTSGSNEQYF.

This chain links TRBV6-5 with TRBJ2-7, with 7 bases matching TRBD2. Germline assignment: CDR1 MNHEY and CDR2 SVGAGI. V shed 5 bases, J shed 2 bases, and the junction held 9 bases outside the gene matches. CDR3 length: 15 amino acids. The CDR3 nucleotides read TGTGCCAGCAGTCCCACACTAGCGCTAGCCTACGAGCAGTACTTC. Encoded protein: CASSPTLALAYEQYF.

This chain uses TRBV6-5 with TRBJ1-4; tentatively, D is TRBD1 (6 bases). The CDR3 has 16 residues. V lost 0 bases to trimming and J lost 7 bases, with 15 bases between them. Germline assignment: CDR1 MNHEY and CDR2 SVGAGI. CDR3 bases: TGTGCCAGCAGTTACTCGAGCCCAGGGGTTGGTGAAAAACTGTTTTTT. It codes for CASSYSSPGVGEKLFF.

The J gene is TRBJ1-3, the V gene TRBV19; D is possibly TRBD1 (5 bases). CDR1 and CDR2 (germline): LNHDA, SQIVND (reference sequence). The CDR3 spans 15 residues. V dropped 8 bases and J dropped 3 bases, with 17 bases sitting between them. CDR3 loop: CASCYGGSLGNTIYF. The CDR3 DNA sequence: TGTGCCAGTTGTTACGGGGGAAGCCTTGGAAACACCATATATTTT. Combining the CDR3 with reference TRBV19 and TRBJ1-3 gives the whole variable domain DGGITQSPKYLFRKEGQNVTLSCEQNLNHDAMYWYRQDPGQGLRLIYYSQIVNDFQKGDIAEGYSVSREKKESFPLTVTSAQKNPTAFYLCASCYGGSLGNTIYFGEGSWLTVV.

The rearrangement links TRBV13 to TRBJ1-4; D may be TRBD1 (6 bases). Germline V gene data show CDR1 as PRHDT and CDR2 as FYEKMQ (reference sequence). The CDR3 has 20 amino acids. Between the trimmed V and J ends, which lost 1 base and 0 bases, there was a span of 21 bases. Here the CDR3 reads CASSLERGRGSSTTNEKLFF. CDR3 bases: TGTGCCAGCAGCTTAGAGAGAGGCAGGGGCTCCTCTACAACTAATGAAAAACTGTTTTTT.

The chain links TRBV19 to TRBJ2-1; 8 positions agree with TRBD2. The V and J ends lost 8 bases and 6 bases, in that order; junction bases with no gene match: 12. The CDR3 loop spans 15 amino acids. CDR1 LNHDA and CDR2 SQIVND come from the germline V gene (reference sequence). The CDR3 nucleotides read TGTGCCAGTCAGGCAATAGCGGGGCGATTCAATGAGCAGTTCTTC. Encoded protein: CASQAIAGRFNEQFF. The full variable domain, completed using reference TRBV19 and TRBJ2-1, is DGGITQSPKYLFRKEGQNVTLSCEQNLNHDAMYWYRQDPGQGLRLIYYSQIVNDFQKGDIAEGYSVSREKKESFPLTVTSAQKNPTAFYLCASQAIAGRFNEQFFGPGTRLTVL.

This chain links TRBV7-9 with TRBJ2-7; weak D call: TRBD1 (6 bases). Germline V gene lookup returns CDR1 SEHNR and CDR2 FQNEAQ (reference sequence). Trimming cost V 4 bases and J 2 bases, with 21 bases left between them. The CDR3 consists of 17 residues. In nucleotides, the CDR3 is TGTGCCAGCAGCTCGCTCCCCCGGGACATCGAAACCTACGAGCAGTACTTC. Encoded protein: CASSSLPRDIETYEQYF.

This sequence joins TRBV9 and TRBJ2-5; TRBD1 is a possible D gene (5 bases). Germline loops: CDR1 SGDLS, CDR2 YYNGEE. This CDR3 has 17 amino acids. V was pared by 0 bases and J by 4 bases, with 19 bases between. CDR3 nucleotides: TGTGCCAGCAGCGTAGGGGCGGTAGGGGTGGATAGAGAGACCCAGTACTTC. Its translation is CASSVGAVGVDRETQYF.

The chain couples TRBV7-3 to TRBJ1-1; D not resolved. Germline V gene lookup returns CDR1 SGHTA and CDR2 FQGTGA. V lost 5 bases, J lost 1 base, and 8 bases lay in between. This CDR3 is built from 13 residues. CDR3 nucleotide sequence: TGTGCCAGCAGCCGTATTTGGAACACTGAAGCTTTCTTT. Translating it yields CASSRIWNTEAFF.

This chain links TRBV11-2 with TRBJ2-5, with TRBD2 identical over 8 bases. Germline V gene data show CDR1 as SGHAT and CDR2 as FQNNGV. This CDR3 region has 15 residues. V trimming: 3 bases; J trimming: 3 bases; junction bases outside the gene matches: 6. CDR3 protein: CASSFRGGREETQYF. The CDR3 DNA reads TGTGCCAGCAGCTTTCGGGGGGGGCGCGAAGAGACCCAGTACTTC.

The chain recombines TRBV10-3 with TRBJ2-1, with D maybe TRBD2 (6 bases). Trimming cost V 5 bases and J 7 bases, with 12 bases left between them. Germline values: CDR1 ENHRY, CDR2 SYGVKD. CDR3 length: 13 residues. The CDR3 DNA reads as TGTGCCATCAGTTGGCTAGCGCAAAATGAGCAGTTCTTC. This encodes CAISWLAQNEQFF.

The genes are TRBV5-8 and TRBJ1-2; tentative D call: TRBD1 (6 bases). This CDR3 region has 19 residues. The V gene's germline CDR1 is SGHTS and CDR2 YDEGEE. V lost 5 bases and J 0 bases, leaving 26 bases between the germline ends. Here the CDR3 DNA reads TGTGCCAGCAGACCCGGTGCGGGCAAGGACAGCATTGCTAACTATGGCTACACCTTC. Encoded protein: CASRPGAGKDSIANYGYTF.

The chain is built from TRBV19 and TRBJ1-1; the D gene is possibly TRBD1 (5 bases). The CDR3 has 13 amino acids. Between the trimmed V and J ends, which lost 0 bases and 9 bases, there was a span of 11 bases. Germline lookup yields CDR1 LNHDA and CDR2 SQIVND (reference sequence). DNA of the CDR3: TGTGCCAGTAGTATAGATGGCCAGGGCCAAGCTTTCTTT. As protein: CASSIDGQGQAFF.